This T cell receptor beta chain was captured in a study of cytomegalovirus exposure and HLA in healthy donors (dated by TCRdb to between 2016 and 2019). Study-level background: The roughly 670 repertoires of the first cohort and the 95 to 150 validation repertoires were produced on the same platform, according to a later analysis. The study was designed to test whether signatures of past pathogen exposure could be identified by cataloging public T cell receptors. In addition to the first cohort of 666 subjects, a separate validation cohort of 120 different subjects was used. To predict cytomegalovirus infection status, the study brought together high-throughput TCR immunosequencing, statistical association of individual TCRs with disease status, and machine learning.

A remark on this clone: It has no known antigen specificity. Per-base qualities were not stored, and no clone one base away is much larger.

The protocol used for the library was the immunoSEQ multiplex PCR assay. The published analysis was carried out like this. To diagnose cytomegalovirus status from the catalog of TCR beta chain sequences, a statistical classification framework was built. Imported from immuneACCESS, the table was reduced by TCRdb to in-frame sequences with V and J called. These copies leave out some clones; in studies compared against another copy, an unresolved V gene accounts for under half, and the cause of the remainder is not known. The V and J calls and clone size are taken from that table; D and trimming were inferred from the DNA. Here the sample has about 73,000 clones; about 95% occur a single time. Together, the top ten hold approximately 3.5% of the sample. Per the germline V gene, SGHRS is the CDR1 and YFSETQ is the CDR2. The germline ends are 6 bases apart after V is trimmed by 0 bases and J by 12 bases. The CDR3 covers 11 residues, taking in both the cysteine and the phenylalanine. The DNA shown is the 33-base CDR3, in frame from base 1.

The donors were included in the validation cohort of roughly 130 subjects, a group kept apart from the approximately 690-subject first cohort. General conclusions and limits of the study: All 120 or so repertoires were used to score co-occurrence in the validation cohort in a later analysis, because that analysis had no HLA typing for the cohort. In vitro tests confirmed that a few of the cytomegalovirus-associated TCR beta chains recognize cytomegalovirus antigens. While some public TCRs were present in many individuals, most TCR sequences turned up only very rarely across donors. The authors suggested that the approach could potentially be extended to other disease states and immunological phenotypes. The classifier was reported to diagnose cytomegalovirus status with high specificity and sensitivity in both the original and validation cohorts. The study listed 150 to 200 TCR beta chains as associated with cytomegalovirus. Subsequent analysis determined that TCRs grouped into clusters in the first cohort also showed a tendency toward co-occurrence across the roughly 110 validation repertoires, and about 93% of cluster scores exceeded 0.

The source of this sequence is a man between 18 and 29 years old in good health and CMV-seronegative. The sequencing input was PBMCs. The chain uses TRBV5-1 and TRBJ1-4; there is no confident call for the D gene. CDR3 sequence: CASSLGGQLFF. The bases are TGCGCCAGCAGCTTGGGAGGTCAACTGTTTTTT.